The 21 T cell receptor beta chains given below trace back to one sample, sequenced in a study of read filtering for tumor transcriptome and immune sequencing. This library used roughly 430 ng RNA and molecular barcoded adaptors spanning alpha/delta and beta/gamma chains. From the reads, TCRdb called clonotypes with MiXCR, one entry per CDR3 protein. The repertoire consists of 100,000 to 150,000 distinct CDR3 sequences, with around 13% occurring once and the leading ten covering 7% to 9%. The source material was a population of CD138-negative cells sorted from bone marrow. These receptor sequences come from a donor at least 40 years old with multiple myeloma.

This clonotype was counted at least ten times. The V call is TRBV20-1, the J call TRBJ2-7, with TRBD1 matching over 9 bases. CDR1 and CDR2 from the germline V gene are DFQATT and SNEGSKA (reference sequence). Trimming removed 6 bases from V and 6 bases from J; junction bases left unmatched: 6. CDR3 length equals 12 residues. CDR3 loop: CSARGQGSEQYF. In nucleotides, the CDR3 is TGCAGTGCAAGGGGACAGGGATCCGAGCAGTACTTC.

This clonotype was detected only a few times. The chain recombines TRBV27 with TRBJ2-5, with 9 bases lining up with TRBD2. The germline V gene encodes CDR1 MNHEY and CDR2 SMNVEV (reference sequence). The ends lost 8 bases at V and 5 bases at J; junction bases unmatched: 15. This CDR3 has 16 residues. The CDR3 DNA reads as TGTGCCAGCCTCCCCCGCAGCGGGGGGCGGCTGGAGACCCAGTACTTC. It is translated as CASLPRSGGRLETQYF.

This clonotype was seen at least ten times. The V and J genes are TRBV7-9 and TRBJ2-3; D is tentatively TRBD1 or TRBD2 (5 bases each). This CDR3 region has 15 residues. CDR1 SEHNR and CDR2 FQNEAQ come from the germline V gene (reference sequence). Trimming took off 7 bases at V and 6 bases at J, with 20 bases between the two ends. Here the CDR3 reads CASTVGVASTDTQYF. DNA of the CDR3: TGTGCCAGCACCGTGGGGGTAGCCTCGACGGATACGCAGTATTTT.

This clonotype was seen at least ten times. V is TRBV20-1 and J is TRBJ2-4; a weak D match, TRBD2 (6 bases). V was trimmed by 6 bases and J by 2 bases, leaving 20 bases between them. Looked up from germline, CDR1 is DFQATT and CDR2 is SNEGSKA (reference sequence). This CDR3 is built from 16 residues. The CDR3 bases are TGCAGTGCCTCCCTTCGTGGGGGGAGTACCAAAAACATTCAGTACTTC. Protein product: CSASLRGGSTKNIQYF.

About this clonotype: This could be a read error, since a much larger clone is one nucleotide away. V and J are TRBV3-1 and TRBJ2-5, with D perhaps TRBD2 (6 bases). V dropped 1 base and J dropped 5 bases, with 14 bases sitting between them. The CDR3 runs 15 residues. From germline, CDR1 is LGHDT and CDR2 YNNKEL (reference sequence). As DNA, the CDR3 is TGTGCCAGCAGCCAAGTGGGCGGGGTCGTGGAGACCCAGTACTTC. Amino acids: CASSQVGGVVETQYF.

There are many counts of this clonotype. The V gene is TRBV24-1, the J gene TRBJ1-5; 9 bases agree with TRBD1. Germline CDR1 and CDR2: KGHDR and SFDVKD. After removal of 2 bases from V and 3 bases from J, the junction contained 7 bases not matched to a gene. The CDR3 has 17 residues. In DNA form, the CDR3 reads TGTGCCACCAGTGATTCCCGGACAGGGGCCTACAATCAGCCCCAGCATTTT. Translation gives CATSDSRTGAYNQPQHF.

This clonotype was counted a few times. The chain uses TRBV7-9 and TRBJ2-4, with D perhaps matching TRBD1 or TRBD2 (5 bases each). V was clipped by 1 base and J by 8 bases, with 18 bases between them. The CDR3 is 16 residues long. Germline loops: CDR1 SEHNR, CDR2 FQNEAQ (reference sequence). CDR3 protein: CASSLGRVALGDIQYF. In nucleotides, the CDR3 is TGTGCCAGCAGCTTAGGAAGGGTGGCGTTGGGGGACATTCAGTACTTC.

This clonotype was observed at least ten times. The genes are TRBV12-3 or TRBV12-4 and TRBJ2-1; TRBD1 matches 11 bases. The length of the CDR3 is 14 residues. V dropped 8 bases and J dropped 3; count of bases not matched to a gene: 3. In nucleotides, the CDR3 is TGTGCCAGCGGGGGACAGGGGGACTACAATGAGCAGTTCTTC. It encodes CASGGQGDYNEQFF.

This clonotype was counted ten times or more. The chain has TRBV20-1 and TRBJ2-1; 8 bases are a match to TRBD1. Looked up from germline, CDR1 is DFQATT and CDR2 is SNEGSKA (reference sequence). The CDR3 extends over 14 amino acids. V lost 1 base and J lost 6; bases outside the gene matches: 5. CDR3 sequence (DNA): TGCAGTGCTAGAGCCGGCGGGACAGGCAATGAGCAGTTCTTC. Encoded protein: CSARAGGTGNEQFF.

This clonotype was seen at least ten times. This sequence joins TRBV30 and TRBJ2-1; D is perhaps TRBD1 (6 bases). V was clipped by 3 bases and J by 0 bases, with 18 bases between them. The length of the CDR3 is 17 residues. Germline V gene lookup returns CDR1 GTSNPN and CDR2 SVGIG (reference sequence). Here the CDR3 reads CAWRGIQGLGSYNEQFF. CDR3 DNA sequence: TGTGCCTGGAGGGGGATACAGGGCTTAGGCTCCTACAATGAGCAGTTCTTC.

The table lists this clonotype with many counts. The chain joins TRBV5-6 to TRBJ1-1; TRBD1 might be the D (5 bases). Germline CDR1 reads SGHDT; CDR2 reads YYEEEE. The CDR3 is made up of 15 amino acids. Trimming took off 1 base at V and 2 bases at J, with 12 bases between the two ends. CDR3 sequence reads: CASSLIGARNTEAFF. The CDR3 bases are TGTGCCAGCAGCTTGATAGGGGCCCGAAACACTGAAGCTTTCTTT. The complete variable domain, with remaining parts taken from reference TRBV5-6 and TRBJ1-1, reads DAGVTQSPTHLIKTRGQQVTLRCSPKSGHDTVSWYQQALGQGPQFIFQYYEEEERQRGNFPDRFSGHQFPNYSSELNVNALLLGDSALYLCASSLIGARNTEAFFGQGTRLTVV.

V usage is TRBV27 and J usage is TRBJ1-4; 10 nucleotides match TRBD1. Trimming cost V 5 bases and J 8 bases; bases outside gene matches: 11. Germline values: CDR1 MNHEY, CDR2 SMNVEV (reference sequence). This CDR3 region has 16 residues. CDR3 nucleotide sequence: TGTGCCAGCAGTATATTGACAGGGGGCATTCGGGAAAAACTGTTTTTT. This encodes CASSILTGGIREKLFF.

Many counts were recorded for this clonotype. DNA for the CDR3: TGTGCCAGCAGCGCTTTCGACAGGGGAGGGACTGAAGCTTTCTTT. Protein: CASSAFDRGGTEAFF. The V gene is TRBV9, the J gene TRBJ1-1; TRBD1 agrees at 8 bases. V dropped 3 bases and J dropped 5; count of bases not matched to a gene: 9. This CDR3 is built from 15 residues. CDR1 and CDR2 from the germline V gene are SGDLS and YYNGEE.

Turning to this clonotype: Only one base separates this from a far larger clonotype, so it likely reflects a read error. The chain has TRBV29-1 and TRBJ2-7, with no clear D. This CDR3 comprises 13 residues. V lost 3 bases, J lost 7 bases, and 16 bases lay in between. From germline, CDR1 is SQVTM and CDR2 ANQGSEA. CDR3 in DNA: TGCAGCGTTGATAAGGACGCCGGCTATGAGCAGTACTTC. Protein product: CSVDKDAGYEQYF.

Ten or more counts support this clonotype. The gene calls are TRBV29-1 and TRBJ1-1; 9 bases are a match to TRBD1. The CDR3 loop spans 12 amino acids. V lost 6 bases to trimming and J lost 11 bases; unmatched junction nucleotides: 10. The germline V gene has CDR1 SQVTM and CDR2 ANQGSEA. The DNA for the CDR3 is TGCAGCGTGGGGGGGACAGGGCTTAGGGCTTTCTTT. Translation gives CSVGGTGLRAFF.

The chain is built from TRBV6-1 and TRBJ1-5; D is unresolved. The germline CDR1 and CDR2 sequences are MNHNS and SASEGT. The length of the CDR3 is 13 residues. Trimming stripped 6 bases from V and 4 bases from J, with 10 bases between. The chain's CDR3 is CASSPWANQPQHF. In nucleotides, the CDR3 is TGTGCCAGCAGCCCCTGGGCTAATCAGCCCCAGCATTTT.

This clonotype has only a few counts. Since no conserved phenylalanine or tryptophan closes the CDR3, a read error is the likely cause. The chain recombines TRBV5-1 with TRBJ2-7; no reliable D call. Deletions cut 0 bases from V and 3 bases from J, with 7 bases between. Looked up from germline, CDR1 is SGHRS and CDR2 is YFSETQ. This CDR3 region has 13 residues. The CDR3 spells CASSLVGSYEQYL. The CDR3 DNA is TGCGCCAGCAGCTTGGTGGGCAGCTACGAGCAGTACTTA.

The table lists this clonotype with many counts. The chain links TRBV7-2 to TRBJ1-2, with D maybe TRBD1 (6 bases). CDR1 is SGHTA and CDR2 is FQGNSA in the germline V gene. The ends were cut back, 5 bases at V and 0 bases at J, with 19 bases in the middle. The CDR3 has 17 residues. The chain's CDR3 is CASSRTGGLPPNYGYTF. DNA of the CDR3: TGTGCCAGCAGCCGTACCGGGGGCCTACCCCCTAACTATGGCTACACCTTC.

This clonotype was observed many times. V gene TRBV7-2 combines with J gene TRBJ2-1; 8 positions agree with TRBD2. Germline V gene data show CDR1 as SGHTA and CDR2 as FQGNSA. The CDR3 is made up of 19 amino acids. With V trimmed by 1 base and J by 7 bases, 18 bases remained unmatched. For the CDR3, the DNA is TGTGCCAGCAGCTTAGTTAGGCCAATCCGGGCGGGAGGAGGGAATGAGCAGTTCTTC. Encoded protein: CASSLVRPIRAGGGNEQFF.

This clonotype was seen at least ten times. This rearrangement joins TRBV29-1 to TRBJ2-1; 9 bases are a match to TRBD1. J lost 7 bases, V lost 4 bases, and 2 bases had no gene match. Germline values: CDR1 SQVTM, CDR2 ANQGSEA. This CDR3 contains 12 residues. CDR3 in amino acids: CSVAQGANEQFF. The CDR3 nucleotides are TGCAGCGTTGCACAGGGGGCGAATGAGCAGTTCTTC.

Regarding this clonotype: This could be a read error, since a much larger clone is one nucleotide away. V usage is TRBV2 and J usage is TRBJ2-1; perhaps TRBD1 as D (5 bases). Germline CDR1 reads SNHLY; CDR2 reads FYNNEI. This CDR3 has 14 residues. This CDR3 reads CASSEGQGLNGQFF. CDR3 nucleotide sequence: TGTGCCAGCAGTGAAGGGCAGGGCCTTAATGGGCAGTTCTTC.